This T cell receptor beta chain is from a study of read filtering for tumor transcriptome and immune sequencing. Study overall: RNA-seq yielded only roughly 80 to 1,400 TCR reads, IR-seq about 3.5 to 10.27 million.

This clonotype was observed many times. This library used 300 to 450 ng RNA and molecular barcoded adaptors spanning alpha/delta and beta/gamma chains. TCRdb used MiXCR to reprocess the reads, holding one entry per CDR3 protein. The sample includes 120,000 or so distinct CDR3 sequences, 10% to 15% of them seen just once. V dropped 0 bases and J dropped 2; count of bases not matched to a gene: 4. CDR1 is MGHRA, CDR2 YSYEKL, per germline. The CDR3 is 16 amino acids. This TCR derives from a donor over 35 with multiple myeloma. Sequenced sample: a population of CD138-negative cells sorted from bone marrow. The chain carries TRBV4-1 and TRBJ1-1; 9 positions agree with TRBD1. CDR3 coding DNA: TGCGCCAGCAGCCAAGAAAAGGGACAGGGTAACACTGAAGCTTTCTTT. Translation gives CASSQEKGQGNTEAFF.